This T cell receptor (beta chain) was recovered during a study of OX40 agonist ivuxolimab in advanced cancers. Broadly, across the study: Ivuxolimab was an agonistic, fully human IgG2 monoclonal antibody directed against OX40 (CD134), a costimulatory receptor. Intravenous ivuxolimab was administered to patients every 2 weeks at six dose levels: 0.01, 0.1, 0.3, 1.5, 3 and 10 mg/kg. Of the 50 to 55 patients in dose escalation, around 19 had hepatocellular carcinoma, approximately 15 had melanoma, 9 had renal cell carcinoma and 9 had head and neck cancer. A male proportion of about 79% and a mean age of about 60 years, ranging from 23 to 79, were recorded for the dose-escalation cohort. Patients were allowed to have had prior anti-PD-1, anti-PD-L1 or anti-CTLA-4 therapy, and around 41% of the dose-escalation patients had previously received checkpoint inhibitors. Partial responses were achieved by three dose-escalation patients, of whom one had hepatocellular carcinoma and two had cutaneous melanoma. Peripheral TCRbeta sequencing was intended to test whether TCR sequence diversity was altered and clonal T-cell expansion was caused by ivuxolimab. The paper covers the monotherapy dose-escalation part of the phase I ivuxolimab trial, which included N of about 56 patients.

Results the study describes overall, beyond this receptor: The antigen specificity of the clonally expanded peripheral T cells was not determined. On average, CD8+ T cells showed more expanded clones than CD4+ T cells after ivuxolimab. Low levels of normalized T-cell clonal expansion were also seen in some patients who did not respond. In the 0.1-3.0 mg/kg groups, partial responders were among the patients with the lowest normalized peripheral clonal expansion, particularly in CD8+ T cells. Clonal expansion of both CD4+ and CD8+ blood T cells was observed from baseline to week 6 at doses 0.1 to 3.0 mg/kg.

Genomic DNA was extracted from sorted cells for sequencing of the TCRbeta CDR3 region. The immunoSEQ Assay was used for sequencing of TCRbeta CDR3 regions. Entries here come from immuneACCESS through TCRdb and include only in-frame sequences with V and J called. Some clones fail to appear in such tables; in the studies checked, an unresolved V gene covers under half of the shortfall, and the cause of the remainder is unknown. The sample table lists over 70,000 clones, under 95% of them with a count of one. 0.3% to 0.4% of the sample is held by the ten biggest clonotypes. In the case of this clone: Its antigen has not been determined. No much larger clonotype is one base removed from it; base qualities were not supplied.

Measured from the cysteine to the phenylalanine, the CDR3 is 12 residues long. Only the CDR3 region is kept as DNA, spanning 36 bases read in frame from base 1. V is clipped by 4 bases and J by 4 bases, and the sequence between their germline boundaries is 8 bases long. CDR1 and CDR2 are drawn from the germline V gene: KGHSH, LQKENI. Patients with a history of autoimmune disease or receiving systemic immunosuppression were excluded from the trial. Peripheral blood for TCR sequencing was drawn from every dose cohort at baseline, at cycle 4 day 1 and at cycle 7 day 1. Samples were obtained from an open-label, multicenter, first-in-human phase I dose-escalation trial of ivuxolimab. Adults with locally advanced or metastatic melanoma, renal cell carcinoma, hepatocellular carcinoma or head and neck squamous cell carcinoma were enrolled in the trial. Before TCR sequencing, CD4+ and CD8+ T cells were separately sorted from peripheral blood.

The rearranged chain carries TRBV18 and TRBJ2-7, and the D gene may be TRBD1, 6 bases matching. This clonotype was obtained from an adult with an advanced solid tumor such as melanoma, head and neck, liver or kidney cancer. This specimen was CD4+ or CD8+ T cells sorted from blood, taken in a trial of the OX40 agonist ivuxolimab. This receptor carries the CDR3 CASSLTGYEQYF. In nucleotides, the sequence is TGTGCCAGCTCACTTACAGGGTACGAGCAGTACTTC.